Following are 5 T cell receptor beta chains from one sample sequenced in a study of long-term antiretroviral therapy in people with HIV. Runs used v3.0 of the immunoSEQ assay and were done at survey level. The assay was immunoSEQ multiplex PCR, and TCRdb's table has in-frame clones only and misses some. Found here are roughly 38,000 clones, around four fifths of them singletons; the top ten hold about 12%. Sequenced here: unsorted PBMCs, sampled 0.3 years after starting antiretroviral therapy. Every receptor here comes from a man aged 18 to 29 with HIV.

The chain has TRBV28 and TRBJ1-2; D unresolved. Trimming stripped 2 bases from V and 2 bases from J, with 12 bases between. Germline lookup yields CDR1 MDHEN and CDR2 SYDVKM. The CDR3 has 15 amino acids. CDR3 sequence: CASSLGQAGNYGYTF. In nucleotides, the CDR3 is TGTGCCAGCAGTTTAGGGCAGGCGGGGAACTATGGCTACACCTTC.

A few counts support this clone. The chain joins TRBV7-9 to TRBJ1-1; D uncertain. Germline-derived CDR1 and CDR2 are SEHNR and FQNEAQ (reference sequence). The CDR3 extends over 13 amino acids. V lost 5 bases to trimming and J lost 5 bases, with 12 bases between them. In DNA, the CDR3 is TGTGCCAGCAGCCCTGAGGTGGGGACTGAAGCTTTCTTT. Translating it yields CASSPEVGTEAFF.

This CDR3 reads CASSELEGTEWSYNEQFF. CDR3 DNA: TGTGCCAGCAGTGAATTGGAGGGTACCGAGTGGTCCTACAATGAGCAGTTCTTC. V usage is TRBV25-1 and J usage is TRBJ2-1; a weak D match, TRBD2 (6 bases). Deletions cut 1 base from V and 1 base from J, with 17 bases between. The CDR3 sequence is 18 residues long. CDR1 is MGHDK and CDR2 is SYGVNS in the germline V gene.

The J gene is TRBJ2-1, the V gene TRBV7-6; TRBD1 aligns across 7 bases. Germline assignment: CDR1 SGHVS and CDR2 FNYEAQ. Trimming removed 6 bases from V and 1 base from J; junction bases left unmatched: 9. CDR3 length: 16 amino acids. CDR3 bases: TGTGCCAGCAGTCACACCGACAGGGTTTCCTACAATGAGCAGTTCTTC. Translated, it gives CASSHTDRVSYNEQFF.

The chain carries TRBV7-9 and TRBJ2-5, with a weak D call TRBD1 (5 bases). Germline assignment: CDR1 SEHNR and CDR2 FQNEAQ (reference sequence). The CDR3 totals 13 residues. Deletions cut 6 bases from V and 0 bases from J, with 8 bases between. The CDR3 here is CASRPGYQETQYF. Written as DNA, the CDR3 is TGTGCCAGCAGACCAGGGTACCAAGAGACCCAGTACTTC.